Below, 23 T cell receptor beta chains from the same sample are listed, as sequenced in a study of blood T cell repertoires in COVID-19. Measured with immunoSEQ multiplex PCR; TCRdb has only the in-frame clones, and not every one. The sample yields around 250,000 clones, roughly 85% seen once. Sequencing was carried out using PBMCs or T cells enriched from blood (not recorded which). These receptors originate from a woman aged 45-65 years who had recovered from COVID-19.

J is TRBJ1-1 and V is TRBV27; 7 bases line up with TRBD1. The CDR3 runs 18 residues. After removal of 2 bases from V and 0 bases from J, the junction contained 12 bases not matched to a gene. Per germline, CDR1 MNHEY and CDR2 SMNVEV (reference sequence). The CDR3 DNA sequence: TGTGCCAGCAGTTTAAGTATCCAGGGGGTGAACATGAACACTGAAGCTTTCTTT. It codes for CASSLSIQGVNMNTEAFF.

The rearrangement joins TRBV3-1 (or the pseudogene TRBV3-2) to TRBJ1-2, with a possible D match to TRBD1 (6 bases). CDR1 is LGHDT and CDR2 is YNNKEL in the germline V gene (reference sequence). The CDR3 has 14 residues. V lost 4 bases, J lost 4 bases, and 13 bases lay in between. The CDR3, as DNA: TGTGCCAGCAGCCTTGCCGGACAGTCCTATGGCTACACCTTC. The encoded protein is CASSLAGQSYGYTF.

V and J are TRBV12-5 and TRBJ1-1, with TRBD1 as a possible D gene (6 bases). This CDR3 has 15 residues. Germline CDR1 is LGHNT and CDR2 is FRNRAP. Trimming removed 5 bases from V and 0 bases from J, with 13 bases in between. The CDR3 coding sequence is TGTGCTAGTGGTACGGGGGGGCACCTGAACACTGAAGCTTTCTTT. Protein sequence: CASGTGGHLNTEAFF.

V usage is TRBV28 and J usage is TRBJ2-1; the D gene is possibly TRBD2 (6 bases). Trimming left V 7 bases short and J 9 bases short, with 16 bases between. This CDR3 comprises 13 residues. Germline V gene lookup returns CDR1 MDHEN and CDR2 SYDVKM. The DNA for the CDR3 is TGTGCCAGCACCCTGGGAGGCTCGCCTGAGCAGTTCTTC. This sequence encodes CASTLGGSPEQFF.

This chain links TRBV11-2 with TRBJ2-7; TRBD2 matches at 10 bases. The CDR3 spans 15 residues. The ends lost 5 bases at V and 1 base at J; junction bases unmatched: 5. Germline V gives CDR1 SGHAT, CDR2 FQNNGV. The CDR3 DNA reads TGTGCCAGCAGCATCGGACTAGCGGATTCCTACGAGCAGTACTTC. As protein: CASSIGLADSYEQYF.

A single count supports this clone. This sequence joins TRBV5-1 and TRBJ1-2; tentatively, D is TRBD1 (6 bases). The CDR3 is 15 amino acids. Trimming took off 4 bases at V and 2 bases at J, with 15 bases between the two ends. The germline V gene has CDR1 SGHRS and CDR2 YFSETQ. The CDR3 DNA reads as TGCGCCAGCAGCATAGGACAGAGCCCCAACTATGGCTACACCTTC. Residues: CASSIGQSPNYGYTF.

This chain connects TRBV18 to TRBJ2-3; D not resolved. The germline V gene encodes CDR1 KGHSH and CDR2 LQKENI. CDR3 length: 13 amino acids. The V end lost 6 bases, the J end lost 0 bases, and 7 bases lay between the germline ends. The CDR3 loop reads CASSTGSTDTQYF. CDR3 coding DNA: TGTGCCAGCTCCACCGGGAGCACAGATACGCAGTATTTT.

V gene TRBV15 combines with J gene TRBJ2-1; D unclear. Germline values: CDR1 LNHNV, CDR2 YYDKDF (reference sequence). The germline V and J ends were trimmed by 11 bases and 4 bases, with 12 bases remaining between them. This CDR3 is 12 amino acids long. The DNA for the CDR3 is TGTGCCTCCGCGGTCGGTTACAATGAGCAGTTCTTC. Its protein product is CASAVGYNEQFF.

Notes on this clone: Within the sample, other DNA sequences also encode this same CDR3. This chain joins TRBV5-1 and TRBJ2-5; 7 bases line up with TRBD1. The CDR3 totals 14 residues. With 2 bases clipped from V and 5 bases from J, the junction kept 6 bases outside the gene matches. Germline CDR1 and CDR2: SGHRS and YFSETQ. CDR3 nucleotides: TGCGCCAGCAGCTTTCGGACAGGACGGGAGACCCAGTACTTC. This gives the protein CASSFRTGRETQYF.

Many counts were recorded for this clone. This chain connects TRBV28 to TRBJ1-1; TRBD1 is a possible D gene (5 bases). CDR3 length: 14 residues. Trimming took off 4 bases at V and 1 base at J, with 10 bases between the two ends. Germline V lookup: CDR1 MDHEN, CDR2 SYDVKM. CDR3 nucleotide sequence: TGTGCCAGCAGTTGGGAGGGGTGGAACACTGAAGCTTTCTTT. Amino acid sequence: CASSWEGWNTEAFF.

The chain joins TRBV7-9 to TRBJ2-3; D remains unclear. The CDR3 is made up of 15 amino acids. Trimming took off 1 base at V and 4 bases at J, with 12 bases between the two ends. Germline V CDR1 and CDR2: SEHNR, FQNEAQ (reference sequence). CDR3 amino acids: CASSLGSLSADTQYF. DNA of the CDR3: TGTGCCAGCAGCTTAGGTAGCCTAAGCGCAGATACGCAGTATTTT.

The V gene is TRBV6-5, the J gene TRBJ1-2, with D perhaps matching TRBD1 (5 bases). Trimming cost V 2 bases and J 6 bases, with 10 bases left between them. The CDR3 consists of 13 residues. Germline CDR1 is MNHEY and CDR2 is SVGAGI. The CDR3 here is CASSYQGPNGYTF. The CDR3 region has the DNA TGTGCCAGCAGTTACCAGGGCCCCAATGGCTACACCTTC.

This CDR3 reads CASLGGGPSLANTGELFF. In DNA form, the CDR3 reads TGTGCCAGCCTGGGGGGAGGGCCAAGCCTCGCGAACACCGGGGAGCTGTTTTTT. The rearrangement joins TRBV27 to TRBJ2-2; TRBD2 matches 7 bases. After removal of 8 bases from V and 0 bases from J, the junction contained 15 bases not matched to a gene. Germline V gives CDR1 MNHEY, CDR2 SMNVEV (reference sequence). This CDR3 contains 18 residues.

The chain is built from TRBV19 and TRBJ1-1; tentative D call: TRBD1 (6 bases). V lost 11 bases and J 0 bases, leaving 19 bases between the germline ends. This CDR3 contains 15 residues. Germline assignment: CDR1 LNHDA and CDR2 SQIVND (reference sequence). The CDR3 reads CAVEPGHPMNTEAFF. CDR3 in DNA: TGTGCCGTAGAACCGGGACATCCCATGAACACTGAAGCTTTCTTT. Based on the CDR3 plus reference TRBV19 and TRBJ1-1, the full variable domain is DGGITQSPKYLFRKEGQNVTLSCEQNLNHDAMYWYRQDPGQGLRLIYYSQIVNDFQKGDIAEGYSVSREKKESFPLTVTSAQKNPTAFYLCAVEPGHPMNTEAFFGQGTRLTVV.

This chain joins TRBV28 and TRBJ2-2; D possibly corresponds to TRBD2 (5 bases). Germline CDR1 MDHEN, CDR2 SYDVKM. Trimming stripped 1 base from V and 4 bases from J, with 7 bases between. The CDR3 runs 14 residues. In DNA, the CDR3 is TGTGCCAGCAGTTTATTTGGGAGCACCGGGGAGCTGTTTTTT. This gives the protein CASSLFGSTGELFF.

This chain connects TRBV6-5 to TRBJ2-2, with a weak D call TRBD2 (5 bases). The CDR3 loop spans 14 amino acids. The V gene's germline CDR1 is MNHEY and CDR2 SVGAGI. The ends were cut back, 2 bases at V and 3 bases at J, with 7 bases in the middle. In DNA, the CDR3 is TGTGCCAGCAGTTACGGACTTTACACCGGGGAGCTGTTTTTT. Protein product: CASSYGLYTGELFF.

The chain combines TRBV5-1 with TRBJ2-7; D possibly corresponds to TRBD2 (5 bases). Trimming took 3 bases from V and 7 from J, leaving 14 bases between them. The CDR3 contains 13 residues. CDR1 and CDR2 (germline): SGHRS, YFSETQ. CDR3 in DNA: TGCGCCAGCAGCTCACAAGAAACGGGGGAGCAGTACTTC. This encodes CASSSQETGEQYF.

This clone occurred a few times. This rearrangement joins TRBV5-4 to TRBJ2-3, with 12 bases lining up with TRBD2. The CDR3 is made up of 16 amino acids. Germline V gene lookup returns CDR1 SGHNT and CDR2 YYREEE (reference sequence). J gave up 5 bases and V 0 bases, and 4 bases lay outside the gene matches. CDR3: CASSLGLAGVGDTQYF. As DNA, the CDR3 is TGTGCCAGCAGCTTGGGACTAGCGGGAGTAGGAGATACGCAGTATTTT.

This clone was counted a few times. CDR3 in amino acids: CASSLSGVSTGELFF. The CDR3 coding sequence is TGTGCCAGCAGTTTATCAGGGGTGAGCACCGGGGAGCTGTTTTTT. The V and J genes are TRBV28 and TRBJ2-2, with D possibly being TRBD1 (6 bases). The CDR3 extends over 15 amino acids. The V end was cut by 1 base, the J end by 4 bases, with 10 bases between. CDR1 is MDHEN, CDR2 SYDVKM, per germline.

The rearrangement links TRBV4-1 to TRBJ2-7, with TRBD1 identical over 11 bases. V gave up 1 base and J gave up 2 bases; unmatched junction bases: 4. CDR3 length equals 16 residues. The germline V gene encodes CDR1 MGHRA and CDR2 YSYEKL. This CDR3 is CASSQGPGQGAYEQYF. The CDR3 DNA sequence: TGCGCCAGCAGCCAAGGGCCGGGACAGGGGGCCTACGAGCAGTACTTC.

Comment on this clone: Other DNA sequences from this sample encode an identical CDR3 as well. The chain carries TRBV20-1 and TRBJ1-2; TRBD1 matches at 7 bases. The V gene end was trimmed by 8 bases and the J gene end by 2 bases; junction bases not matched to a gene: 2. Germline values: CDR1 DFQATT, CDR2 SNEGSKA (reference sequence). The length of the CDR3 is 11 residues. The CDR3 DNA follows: TGCAGTTCGACAGGGAACTATGGCTACACCTTC. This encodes CSSTGNYGYTF.

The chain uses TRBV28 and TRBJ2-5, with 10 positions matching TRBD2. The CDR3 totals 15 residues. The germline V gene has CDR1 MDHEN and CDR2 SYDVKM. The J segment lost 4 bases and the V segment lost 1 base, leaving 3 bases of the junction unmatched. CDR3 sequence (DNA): TGTGCCAGCAGTTTATTTAGCGGGAGGTCAGAGACCCAGTACTTC. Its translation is CASSLFSGRSETQYF.

CDR3 residues: CASNRGLGTEAFF. CDR3 bases: TGTGCCAGCAACAGAGGGCTGGGCACTGAAGCTTTCTTT. This chain uses TRBV2 with TRBJ1-1; D remains unclear. CDR1 is SNHLY, CDR2 FYNNEI, per germline. The CDR3 has 13 residues. Between the trimmed V and J ends, which lost 7 bases and 4 bases, there was a span of 13 bases.